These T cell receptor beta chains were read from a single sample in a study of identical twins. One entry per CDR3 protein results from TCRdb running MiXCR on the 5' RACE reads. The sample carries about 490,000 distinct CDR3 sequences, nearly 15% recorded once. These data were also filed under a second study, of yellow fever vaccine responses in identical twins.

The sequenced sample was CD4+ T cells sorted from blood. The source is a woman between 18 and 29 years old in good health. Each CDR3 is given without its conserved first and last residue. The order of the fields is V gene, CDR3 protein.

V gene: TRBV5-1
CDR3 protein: ASSLFVGPDTEAF

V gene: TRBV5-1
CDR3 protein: ASSLGGLAGVYEQF

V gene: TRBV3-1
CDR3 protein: ASSQDTSSYNSPLH

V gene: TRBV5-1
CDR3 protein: ASSLGGAGQPQH

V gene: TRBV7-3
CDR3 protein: ASSLVAGGKNTQY

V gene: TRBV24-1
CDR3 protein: ATMGGDPFSYNEQF

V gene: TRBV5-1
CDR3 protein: ASSLASAANTGELF

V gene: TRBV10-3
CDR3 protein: AISEEGLAGGIEQY

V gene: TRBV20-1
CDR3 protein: SARWDRALSETQY

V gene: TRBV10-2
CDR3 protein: ASSPGGVIMNTEAF

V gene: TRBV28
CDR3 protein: ASSLPTANTGELF

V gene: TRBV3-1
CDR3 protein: ASSQVGTSDNEQF

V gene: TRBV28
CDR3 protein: ASSTSGRVGDTQY

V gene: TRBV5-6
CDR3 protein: ASSPFGASSYNEQF

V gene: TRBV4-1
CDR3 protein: ASSQGTRGLYEQY

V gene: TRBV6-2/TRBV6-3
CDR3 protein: ASLQGARAF

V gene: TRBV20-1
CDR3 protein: SAGLLGSEQF

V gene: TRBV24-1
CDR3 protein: ATRGQGALNTGELF

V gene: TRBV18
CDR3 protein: ASSPLGLAGGVYNEQF

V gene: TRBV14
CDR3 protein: ASSQAGANYGYT

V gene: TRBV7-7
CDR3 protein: ASSPAGLAYNEQF

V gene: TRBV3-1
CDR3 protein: ASSLPQASDNEKLF

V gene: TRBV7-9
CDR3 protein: ASSPPPLAGSTDTQY

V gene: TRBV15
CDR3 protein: ATSIPWGGEQF

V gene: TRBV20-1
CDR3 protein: SAMGLAGGAYEQY

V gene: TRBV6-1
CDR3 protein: ASRGLEVTEAF

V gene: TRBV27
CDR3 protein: ASTTGSSGANVLT

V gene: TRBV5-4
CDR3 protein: ASSLGTLAGGQETQY

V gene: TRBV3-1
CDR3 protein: ASSRRAGGNNEQF

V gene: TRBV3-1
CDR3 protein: ASKTSGATDTQY

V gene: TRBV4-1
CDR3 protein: ASSQESLAGASTQY

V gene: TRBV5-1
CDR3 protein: ASSLGARASTGELF

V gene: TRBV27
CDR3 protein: ASSLKSGVYNEQF

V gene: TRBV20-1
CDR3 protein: SAMVFGQGLETQY

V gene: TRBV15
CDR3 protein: ATSRQKIAGELF

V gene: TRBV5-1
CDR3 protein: ASSPNTVFEAF

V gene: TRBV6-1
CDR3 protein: ASSEYAEGYT

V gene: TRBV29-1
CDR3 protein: SVEDRVRGHYNEQF

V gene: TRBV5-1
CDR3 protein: ASSLLTSGITDTQY

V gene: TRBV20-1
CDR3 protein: SARPLAGSSYNEQF

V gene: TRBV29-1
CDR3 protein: SVLGLAGETQY

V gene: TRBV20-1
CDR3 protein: SAPLRAGAYEQY

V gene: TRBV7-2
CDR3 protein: ASSLGMPGTDTQY

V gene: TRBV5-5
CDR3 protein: ASSRAGSNYNEQF

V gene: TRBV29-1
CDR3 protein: SVQVETGVKGYT

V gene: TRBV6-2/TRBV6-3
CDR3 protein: ASSSGLAPSTDTQY

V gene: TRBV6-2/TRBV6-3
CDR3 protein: ASLGGPFSYNEQF

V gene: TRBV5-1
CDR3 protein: ASSFMVDRDTEAF

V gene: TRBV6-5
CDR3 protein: ASSDSSGSLTDTQY

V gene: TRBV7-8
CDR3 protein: ASSSRLWTTDYEQY

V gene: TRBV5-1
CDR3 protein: ASSLEYPRASPLH

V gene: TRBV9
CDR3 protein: ASSVTNQGARETQY

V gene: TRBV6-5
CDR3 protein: ASSYVLGTNTEAF